A selection of T cell receptor beta chains follows, all from one sample in a study of blood T cell repertoires in COVID-19. This table comes from immunoSEQ multiplex PCR, and its TCRdb copy is limited to in-frame clones, with some not included. The repertoire holds roughly 50,000 clones, with 85% to 90% as singletons. The source material was peripheral blood. The origin of the receptors is a man older than 75 with acute or convalescent COVID-19. The CDR3 runs from the conserved cysteine through the conserved F or W. The order of the fields is V gene, D gene, clone size, J gene, CDR3 length, CDR3 protein, CDR3 DNA. D genes are given only for firm matches. Only part of the rows carry a size: once, few, many, or a class if the clone is expanded.

TRBV6-5	.	.	TRBJ2-5	15	CASRYLLGGQETQYF	TGTGCCAGCAGATACCTCCTCGGGGGTCAAGAGACCCAGTACTTC
TRBV6-5	TRBD2	.	TRBJ2-3	14	CASRTSGSTDTQYF	TGTGCCAGTAGGACTAGCGGCAGCACAGATACGCAGTATTTT
TRBV19	TRBD1	.	TRBJ1-2	16	CASSITTGTGNYGYTF	TGTGCCAGTAGTATCACGACCGGGACAGGGAACTATGGCTACACCTTC
TRBV5-1	.	.	TRBJ2-3	13	CASSEGGTDTQYF	TGCGCCAGCAGTGAGGGCGGCACAGATACGCAGTATTTT
TRBV10-1	.	.	TRBJ2-7	16	CASSEISQAGPYEQYF	TGCGCCAGCAGTGAGATAAGCCAGGCTGGGCCCTACGAGCAGTACTTC
TRBV29-1	TRBD1	.	TRBJ2-2	13	CSGSRDSQEGLFF	TGCAGCGGAAGCCGGGACAGCCAAGAAGGGCTGTTTTTT
TRBV7-2	.	.	TRBJ2-7	14	CASSLAMEGYEQYF	TGTGCCAGCAGCTTAGCTATGGAGGGCTACGAGCAGTACTTC
TRBV11-2	TRBD1	.	TRBJ2-2	15	CASSLEGQGTGELFF	TGTGCCAGCAGCTTAGAGGGACAGGGGACCGGGGAGCTGTTTTTT
TRBV29-1	TRBD2	once	TRBJ2-5	13	CSVSTGGRETQYF	TGCAGCGTCAGCACGGGGGGGCGAGAGACCCAGTACTTC
TRBV5-1	.	.	TRBJ1-4	15	CASSPGDGGNEKLFF	TGCGCCAGCAGCCCCGGGGACGGGGGTAATGAAAAACTGTTTTTT
TRBV30	.	.	TRBJ1-2	13	CAWSARGGYGYTF	TGTGCCTGGAGTGCCAGGGGTGGGTATGGCTACACCTTC
TRBV12-3/TRBV12-4	.	.	TRBJ2-6	13	CASSGDGANVLTF	TGTGCCAGCAGTGGAGATGGGGCCAACGTCCTGACTTTC
TRBV5-1	.	.	TRBJ1-6	13	CASKDGDRSPLHF	TGCGCCAGCAAGGACGGGGATCGATCACCCCTCCACTTT
TRBV19	.	.	TRBJ1-5	13	CASSMREAQPQHF	TGTGCCAGTAGTATGAGGGAGGCACAGCCCCAGCATTTT
TRBV6-1	.	.	TRBJ2-7	15	CASSEETGASYEQYF	TGTGCCAGCAGTGAAGAAACAGGAGCCTCCTACGAGCAGTACTTC
TRBV19	.	.	TRBJ2-3	15	CASRWQDLNTDTQYF	TGTGCCAGTAGATGGCAGGACTTAAACACAGATACGCAGTATTTT
TRBV5-8	TRBD1	.	TRBJ2-1	14	CASRPSTGWNEQFF	TGTGCCAGCAGACCATCGACAGGGTGGAATGAGCAGTTCTTC
TRBV2	.	.	TRBJ1-4	14	CASSRDRSGEKLFF	TGTGCCAGCAGTCGTGACAGGAGTGGTGAAAAACTGTTTTTT
TRBV5-1	TRBD2	.	TRBJ2-3	14	CASALAGYTDTQYF	TGCGCCAGCGCCCTAGCGGGGTACACAGATACGCAGTATTTT
TRBV7-9	TRBD2	.	TRBJ2-1	16	CASRPRGVAGNNEQFF	TGTGCCAGCAGGCCGAGGGGAGTAGCGGGGAACAATGAGCAGTTCTTC
TRBV30	.	.	TRBJ1-6	15	CAWTGLTRGDSPLHF	TGTGCCTGGACGGGACTTACTAGAGGGGATTCACCCCTCCACTTT
TRBV15	.	.	TRBJ2-1	12	CATSRGSQEQFF	TGTGCCACCAGCAGAGGATCCCAGGAGCAGTTCTTC
TRBV23-1	TRBD1	once	TRBJ1-4	17	CASSQLQGAMANEKLFF	TGCGCCAGCAGTCAATTACAGGGGGCGATGGCTAATGAAAAACTGTTTTTT
TRBV7-8	.	once	TRBJ2-1	14	CASSFSGFRNEQFF	TGTGCCAGCAGCTTTTCAGGGTTTCGCAATGAGCAGTTCTTC
TRBV7-6	.	.	TRBJ2-6	17	CASSLGFRGSGANVLTF	TGTGCCAGCAGCTTAGGGTTTCGGGGCTCTGGGGCCAACGTCCTGACTTTC
TRBV5-1	TRBD1	.	TRBJ1-2	17	CASSSRQGDYRDYGYTF	TGCGCCAGCAGCTCCAGACAGGGAGACTATCGGGACTATGGCTACACCTTC
TRBV5-1	.	.	TRBJ2-2	16	CASSLAAGAATGELFF	TGCGCCAGCAGCTTGGCGGCAGGGGCAGCGACCGGGGAGCTGTTTTTT
TRBV5-5	.	.	TRBJ1-2	13	CATAVGDNYGYTF	TGTGCCACCGCGGTCGGGGATAACTATGGCTACACCTTC
TRBV27	TRBD1	.	TRBJ1-2	13	CASSRDREYSYTF	TGTGCCAGCAGCCGGGACAGGGAATACTCCTACACCTTC
TRBV30	.	.	TRBJ1-1	13	CAWTHGQNTEAFF	TGTGCCTGGACCCACGGACAAAACACTGAAGCTTTCTTT
TRBV6-2/TRBV6-3	.	.	TRBJ2-5	13	CASSRAGGETQYF	TGTGCCAGCAGCCGGGCCGGTGGAGAGACCCAGTACTTC
TRBV6-5	.	once	TRBJ1-5	15	CASSPRGPGSLTQHF	TGTGCCAGCAGCCCCAGGGGCCCCGGATCATTGACCCAGCATTTT
TRBV3-1/TRBV3-2	TRBD2	.	TRBJ2-1	13	CASSLLAGEKQFF	TGTGCCAGCAGCCTACTAGCGGGCGAGAAGCAGTTCTTC
TRBV19	TRBD1	.	TRBJ1-6	18	CASSSGTGGSSYNSPLHF	TGTGCCAGTAGTTCCGGGACAGGGGGGAGCTCCTATAATTCACCCCTCCACTTT
TRBV18	.	.	TRBJ2-1	12	CASSLASSQQFF	TGTGCCAGCTCCCTAGCTTCCTCCCAGCAGTTCTTC
TRBV7-8	.	.	TRBJ2-5	14	CASSLGVGRETQYF	TGTGCCAGCAGCTTAGGGGTGGGGAGAGAGACCCAGTACTTC
TRBV19	TRBD2	.	TRBJ2-4	14	CASSISGGAHIQYF	TGTGCCAGTAGTATTAGCGGGGGGGCGCACATTCAGTACTTC
TRBV27	TRBD1	.	TRBJ1-1	18	CASSFLRSGGPSSTEAFF	TGTGCCAGCAGTTTTCTCAGGTCAGGGGGCCCCAGTAGCACTGAAGCTTTCTTT
TRBV11-2	.	.	TRBJ1-1	14	CASSFRAFNTEAFF	TGTGCCAGCAGCTTCAGGGCTTTTAACACTGAAGCTTTCTTT
TRBV27	TRBD1	once	TRBJ2-4	16	CASSPGTGEVRNIQYF	TGTGCCAGCAGCCCCGGGACAGGGGAGGTTAGGAACATTCAGTACTTC
TRBV6-1	.	.	TRBJ1-2	12	CASSEMAYGYTF	TGTGCCAGCAGTGAAATGGCCTATGGCTACACCTTC
TRBV5-1	.	few	TRBJ2-2	15	CASSSQTGITGELFF	TGCGCCAGCAGCTCACAAACAGGGATCACCGGGGAGCTGTTTTTT
TRBV6-5	TRBD1	.	TRBJ2-7	14	CASSLHQGAYEQYF	TGTGCCAGCAGCCTCCACCAGGGGGCCTACGAGCAGTACTTC
TRBV19	TRBD1	.	TRBJ2-7	15	CASSIGDTGGDEQYF	TGTGCCAGTAGTATAGGGGATACAGGGGGCGACGAGCAGTACTTC
TRBV5-4	.	.	TRBJ1-1	13	CASSLQGSTEAFF	TGTGCCAGCAGCTTGCAGGGGAGCACTGAAGCTTTCTTT
TRBV30	.	.	TRBJ1-1	15	CAWSVAGALLSEAFF	TGTGCCTGGAGTGTAGCGGGGGCTCTATTATCTGAAGCTTTCTTT
TRBV5-1	TRBD2	once	TRBJ2-3	17	CASSGGVRGAYTDTQYF	TGCGCCAGCAGCGGTGGGGTGCGGGGGGCATACACAGATACGCAGTATTTT
TRBV5-1	.	once	TRBJ2-2	16	CASSPSLAANTGELFF	TGCGCCAGCAGCCCATCATTAGCGGCGAACACCGGGGAGCTGTTTTTT
TRBV7-8	TRBD1	.	TRBJ2-5	16	CASNLAGQGVGETQYF	TGTGCCAGCAATCTCGCGGGACAGGGGGTGGGGGAGACCCAGTACTTC
TRBV7-9	.	.	TRBJ2-7	14	CASSLGYRAYEQYF	TGTGCCAGCAGCTTAGGTTACAGAGCCTACGAGCAGTACTTC
TRBV10-3	TRBD1	.	TRBJ1-6	13	CATYPGGNSPLHF	TGTGCCACCTACCCAGGGGGGAACTCACCCCTCCACTTT
TRBV19	.	once	TRBJ1-3	15	CASSIAADGVDTIYF	TGTGCCAGTAGTATAGCAGCGGACGGCGTGGACACCATATATTTT
TRBV10-3	.	.	TRBJ1-2	13	CAISESGEDGYTF	TGTGCCATCAGTGAGTCAGGGGAGGACGGCTACACCTTC
TRBV5-4	.	.	TRBJ1-2	16	CASSTWAPALGPGYTF	TGTGCCAGCAGCACTTGGGCCCCTGCTTTGGGTCCTGGCTACACCTTC
TRBV9	TRBD1	.	TRBJ2-1	14	CASSVQGAANEQFF	TGTGCCAGCAGCGTACAGGGGGCAGCGAATGAGCAGTTCTTC